The 12 T cell receptor beta chains below all came from one sample that was sequenced in a study of T cell responses to AZD1222 COVID-19 vaccine. TCRdb keeps only in-frame clones here, not all; method: immunoSEQ multiplex PCR. In the table there are about 92,000 clones, approximately 90% of which are singletons. The material sequenced was peripheral blood, taken on day 0 of AZD1222 vaccination. Receptors were obtained from an adult in good health.

The chain joins TRBV11-3 to TRBJ2-3; 7 nucleotides align to TRBD2. V was pared by 4 bases and J by 6 bases, with 10 bases of the junction left unmatched. This CDR3 has 15 amino acids. The germline V gene has CDR1 SGHNT and CDR2 YENEEA. The CDR3, as DNA: TGTGCCAGCAGCTCCTCGTGGCGGGAGCGTGATACGCAGTATTTT. Translated: CASSSSWRERDTQYF.

J is TRBJ2-5 and V is TRBV11-3; 15 nucleotides align to TRBD2. The CDR3 runs to 17 residues. With V trimmed by 1 base and J by 4 bases, 4 bases remained unmatched. CDR1 is SGHNT and CDR2 is YENEEA in the germline V gene. Here the CDR3 DNA reads TGTGCCAGCAGCTTAGCGGGGACTAGCGGGGGGATAGAGACCCAGTACTTC. Residues: CASSLAGTSGGIETQYF.

The chain couples TRBV19 to TRBJ2-2; 9 bases align to TRBD1. J lost 2 bases, V lost 10 bases, and 5 bases had no gene match. The CDR3 sequence is 14 residues long. Germline lookup yields CDR1 LNHDA and CDR2 SQIVND (reference sequence). The CDR3 reads CATRDRVNTGELFF. CDR3 DNA sequence: TGTGCCACCAGGGACAGGGTTAACACCGGGGAGCTGTTTTTT.

This chain connects TRBV27 to TRBJ1-2; 7 bases are shared with TRBD1. This CDR3 is built from 13 residues. Trimming at V came to 6 bases and at J to 8 bases, leaving 9 bases not matched to a gene. Germline assignment: CDR1 MNHEY and CDR2 SMNVEV (reference sequence). The CDR3 DNA sequence: TGTGCCAGCAGCACCACAGGGGCGATGGGCTACACCTTC. Its protein product is CASSTTGAMGYTF.

V is TRBV7-9 and J is TRBJ1-6, with 8 bases aligning to TRBD1. The CDR3 is made up of 17 amino acids. J was trimmed by 2 bases and V by 1 base; bases with no gene match: 4. CDR1 and CDR2 (germline): SEHNR, FQNEAQ (reference sequence). The DNA for the CDR3 is TGTGCCAGCAGCTTAGGGACAGGGAGGGCCTATAATTCACCCCTCCACTTT. Translating it yields CASSLGTGRAYNSPLHF.

A few counts support this clone. The chain recombines TRBV7-9 with TRBJ2-2; 9 bases map to TRBD1. V trimming: 5 bases; J trimming: 0 bases; junction bases outside the gene matches: 4. The CDR3 extends over 16 amino acids. In germline, CDR1 is SEHNR, CDR2 FQNEAQ (reference sequence). CDR3 amino acids: CASSARTGANTGELFF. CDR3 in DNA: TGTGCCAGCAGCGCCAGGACAGGGGCGAACACCGGGGAGCTGTTTTTT. Supplemented by reference TRBV7-9 and TRBJ2-2, the full variable domain reads DTGVSQNPRHKITKRGQNVTFRCDPISEHNRLYWYRQTLGQGPEFLTYFQNEAQLEKSRLLSDRFSAERPKGSFSTLEIQRTEQGDSAMYLCASSARTGANTGELFFGEGSRLTVL.

This clone was seen more than once but under ten times. This chain joins TRBV4-1 and TRBJ1-5; D gene ambiguous. Germline V gene data show CDR1 as MGHRA and CDR2 as YSYEKL. The CDR3 totals 15 residues. Between the trimmed V and J ends, which lost 2 bases and 7 bases, there was a span of 15 bases. DNA of the CDR3: TGCGCCAGCAGCCAATTTATGGGGAGCATGCAGCCCCAGCATTTT. Protein: CASSQFMGSMQPQHF.

The chain combines TRBV6-5 with TRBJ2-7, with D maybe TRBD1 (5 bases). The V and J ends lost 3 bases and 3 bases respectively, with 12 bases between them. CDR1 is MNHEY, CDR2 SVGAGI, per germline. The CDR3 has 14 residues. CDR3 in amino acids: CASSYGPGLYEQYF. CDR3 in DNA: TGTGCCAGCAGTTATGGTCCAGGGCTCTACGAGCAGTACTTC.

The rearrangement links TRBV9 to TRBJ2-1, with 8 bases that match TRBD2. Trimming removed 0 bases from V and 5 bases from J; junction bases left unmatched: 10. The V gene's germline CDR1 is SGDLS and CDR2 YYNGEE. The CDR3 consists of 17 residues. The CDR3: CASSVATSAGVDNEQFF. In DNA, the CDR3 is TGTGCCAGCAGCGTAGCTACCTCAGCGGGAGTGGACAATGAGCAGTTCTTC.

This clone was found once. The chain combines TRBV24-1 with TRBJ2-3; weak D call: TRBD1 (5 bases). Germline V CDR1 and CDR2: KGHDR, SFDVKD. The CDR3 length is 14 residues. Trimming removed 2 bases at V and 10 bases at J, with 15 bases between. The CDR3 DNA is TGTGCCACCAGTGATTCTCCCTCTCTAGGGGCGCAGTATTTT. Translated, it gives CATSDSPSLGAQYF.

The chain combines TRBV7-9 with TRBJ2-6; D possibly corresponds to TRBD2 (6 bases). Trimming took off 5 bases at V and 1 base at J, with 18 bases between the two ends. This CDR3 region has 18 residues. Germline V lookup: CDR1 SEHNR, CDR2 FQNEAQ (reference sequence). DNA for the CDR3: TGTGCCAGCAGCCTGCCGGGGGACTCAGTATCTGGGGCCAACGTCCTGACTTTC. Translation gives CASSLPGDSVSGANVLTF.

The rearrangement uses TRBV5-1 and TRBJ2-7, with 8 positions matching TRBD2. J gave up 0 bases and V 4 bases, and 6 bases lay outside the gene matches. CDR3 length: 15 residues. CDR1 is SGHRS and CDR2 is YFSETQ in the germline V gene. The chain's CDR3 is CASSPVAGPSYEQYF. CDR3 nucleotide sequence: TGCGCCAGCAGCCCCGTAGCGGGACCCTCCTACGAGCAGTACTTC.